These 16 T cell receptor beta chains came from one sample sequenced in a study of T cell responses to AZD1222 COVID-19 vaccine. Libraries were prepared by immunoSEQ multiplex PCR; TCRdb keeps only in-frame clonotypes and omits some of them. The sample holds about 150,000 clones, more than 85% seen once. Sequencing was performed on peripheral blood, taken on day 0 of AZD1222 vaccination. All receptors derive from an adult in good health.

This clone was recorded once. Here the CDR3 reads CASRRTTGYGYTF. CDR3 DNA: TGTGCCAGCAGGAGGACAACAGGCTATGGCTACACCTTC. The V gene is TRBV28, the J gene TRBJ1-2, with a weak D call TRBD1 (5 bases). Germline loops: CDR1 MDHEN, CDR2 SYDVKM. Trimming took off 6 bases at V and 4 bases at J, with 12 bases between the two ends. The CDR3 sequence is 13 residues long.

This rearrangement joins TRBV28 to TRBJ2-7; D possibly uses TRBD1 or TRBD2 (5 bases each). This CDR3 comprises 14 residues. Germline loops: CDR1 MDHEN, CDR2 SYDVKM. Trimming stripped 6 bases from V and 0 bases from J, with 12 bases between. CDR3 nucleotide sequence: TGTGCCAGCAGATCTGGGGGTAACTCCTACGAGCAGTACTTC. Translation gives CASRSGGNSYEQYF.

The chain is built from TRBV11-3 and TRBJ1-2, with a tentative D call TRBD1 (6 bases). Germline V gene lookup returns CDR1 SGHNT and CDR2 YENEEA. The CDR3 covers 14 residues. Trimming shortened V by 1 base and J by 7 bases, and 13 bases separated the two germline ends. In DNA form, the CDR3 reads TGTGCCAGCAGCTTAGGACCGGGGGGGGCTGGCTACACCTTC. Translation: CASSLGPGGAGYTF.

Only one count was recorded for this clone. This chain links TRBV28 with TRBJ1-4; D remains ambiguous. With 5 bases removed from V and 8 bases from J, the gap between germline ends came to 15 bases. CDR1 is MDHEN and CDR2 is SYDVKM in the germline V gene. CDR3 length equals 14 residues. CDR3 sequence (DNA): TGTGCCAGCAGTCTTCTTTTGTCCTCCGAAAAACTGTTTTTT. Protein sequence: CASSLLLSSEKLFF. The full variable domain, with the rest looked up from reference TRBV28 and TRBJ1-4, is DVKVTQSSRYLVKRTGEKVFLECVQDMDHENMFWYRQDPGLGLRLIYFSYDVKMKEKGDIPEGYSVSREKKERFSLILESASTNQTSMYLCASSLLLSSEKLFFGSGTQLSVL.

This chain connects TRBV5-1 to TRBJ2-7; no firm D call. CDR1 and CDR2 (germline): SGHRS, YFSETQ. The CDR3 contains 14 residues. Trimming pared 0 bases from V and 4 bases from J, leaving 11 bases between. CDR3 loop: CASSLAAEGYEQYF. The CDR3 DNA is TGCGCCAGCAGCTTGGCGGCGGAAGGATACGAGCAGTACTTC. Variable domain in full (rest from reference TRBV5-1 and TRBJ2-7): KAGVTQTPRYLIKTRGQQVTLSCSPISGHRSVSWYQQTPGQGLQFLFEYFSETQRNKGNFPGRFSGRQFSNSRSEMNVSTLELGDSALYLCASSLAAEGYEQYFGPGTRLTVT.

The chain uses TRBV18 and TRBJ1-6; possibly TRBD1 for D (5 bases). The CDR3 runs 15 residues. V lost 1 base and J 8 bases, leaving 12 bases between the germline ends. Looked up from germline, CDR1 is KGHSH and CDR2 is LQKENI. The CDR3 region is CASSPRAGSDSPLHF. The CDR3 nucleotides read TGTGCCAGCTCACCACGGGCAGGGAGCGATTCACCCCTCCACTTT.

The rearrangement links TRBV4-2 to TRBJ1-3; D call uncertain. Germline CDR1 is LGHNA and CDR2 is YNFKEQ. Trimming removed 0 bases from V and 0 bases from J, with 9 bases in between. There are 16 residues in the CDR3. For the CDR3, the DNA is TGTGCCAGCAGCCAAGATGTCGCAGACTCTGGAAACACCATATATTTT. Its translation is CASSQDVADSGNTIYF.

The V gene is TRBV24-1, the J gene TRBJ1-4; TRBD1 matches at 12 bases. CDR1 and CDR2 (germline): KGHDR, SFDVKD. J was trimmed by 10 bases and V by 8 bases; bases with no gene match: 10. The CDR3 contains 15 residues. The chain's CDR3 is CATIRTGQGARKLFF. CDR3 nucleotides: TGTGCCACCATCCGAACGGGACAGGGGGCTCGAAAACTGTTTTTT.

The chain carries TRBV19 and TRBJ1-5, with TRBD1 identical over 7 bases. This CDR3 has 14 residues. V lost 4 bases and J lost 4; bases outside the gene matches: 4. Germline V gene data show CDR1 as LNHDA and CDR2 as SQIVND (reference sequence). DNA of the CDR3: TGTGCCAGTAGTAGCGACAGGGTAAATCAGCCCCAGCATTTT. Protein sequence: CASSSDRVNQPQHF.

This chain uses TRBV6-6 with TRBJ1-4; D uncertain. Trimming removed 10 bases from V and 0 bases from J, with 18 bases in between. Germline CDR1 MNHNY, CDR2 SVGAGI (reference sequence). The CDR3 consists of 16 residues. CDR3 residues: CAIRASKYTTNEKLFF. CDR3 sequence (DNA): TGTGCCATCCGGGCCTCAAAGTACACAACTAATGAAAAACTGTTTTTT.

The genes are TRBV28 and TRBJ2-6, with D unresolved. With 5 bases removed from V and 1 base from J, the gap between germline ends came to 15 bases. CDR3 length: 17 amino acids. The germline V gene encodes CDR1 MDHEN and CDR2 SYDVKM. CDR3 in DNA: TGTGCCAGCAGTCCCTTCCAAATGTGGTCTGGGGCCAACGTCCTGACTTTC. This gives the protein CASSPFQMWSGANVLTF.

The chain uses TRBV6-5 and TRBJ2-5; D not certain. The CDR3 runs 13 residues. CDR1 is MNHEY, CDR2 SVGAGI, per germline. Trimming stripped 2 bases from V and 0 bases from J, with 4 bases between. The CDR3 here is CASSYGDQETQYF. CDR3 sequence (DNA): TGTGCCAGCAGTTACGGAGACCAAGAGACCCAGTACTTC.

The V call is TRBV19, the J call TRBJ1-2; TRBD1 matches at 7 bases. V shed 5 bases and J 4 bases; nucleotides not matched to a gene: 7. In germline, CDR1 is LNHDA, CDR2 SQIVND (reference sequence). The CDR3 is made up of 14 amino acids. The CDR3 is CASSVDRDGYGYTF. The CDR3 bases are TGTGCCAGTAGTGTCGACAGGGATGGCTATGGCTACACCTTC. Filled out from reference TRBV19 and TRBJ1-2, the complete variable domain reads DGGITQSPKYLFRKEGQNVTLSCEQNLNHDAMYWYRQDPGQGLRLIYYSQIVNDFQKGDIAEGYSVSREKKESFPLTVTSAQKNPTAFYLCASSVDRDGYGYTFGSGTRLTVV.

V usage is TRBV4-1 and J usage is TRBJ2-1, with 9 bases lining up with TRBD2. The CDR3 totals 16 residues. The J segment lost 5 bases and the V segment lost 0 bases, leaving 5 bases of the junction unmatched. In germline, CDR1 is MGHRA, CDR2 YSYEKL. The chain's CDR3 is CASSQEWLAGNNEQFF. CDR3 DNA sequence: TGCGCCAGCAGCCAAGAGTGGCTAGCGGGGAACAATGAGCAGTTCTTC.

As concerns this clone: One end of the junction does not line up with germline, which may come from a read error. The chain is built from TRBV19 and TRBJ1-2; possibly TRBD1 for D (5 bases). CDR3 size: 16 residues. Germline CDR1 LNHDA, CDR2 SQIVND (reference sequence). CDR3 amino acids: CASSVDPGTGKYGYTF. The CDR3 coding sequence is TGTGCCAGTAGTGTAGACCCCGGGACGGGGAAATATGGCTACACCTTC. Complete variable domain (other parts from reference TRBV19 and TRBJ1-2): DGGITQSPKYLFRKEGQNVTLSCEQNLNHDAMYWYRQDPGQGLRLIYYSQIVNDFQKGDIAEGYSVSREKKESFPLTVTSAQKNPTAFYLCASSVDPGTGKYGYTFGSGTRLTVV.

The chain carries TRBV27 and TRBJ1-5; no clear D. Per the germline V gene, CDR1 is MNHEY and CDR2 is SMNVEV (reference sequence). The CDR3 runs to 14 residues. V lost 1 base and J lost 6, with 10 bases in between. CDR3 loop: CASSLLGQAQPQHF. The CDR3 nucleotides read TGTGCCAGCAGTTTATTGGGCCAAGCTCAGCCCCAGCATTTT.